This T cell receptor (beta chain) was sequenced during a study of prognosis after radiotherapy for stage I lung cancer. As for the study in general: Histologically, the tumors comprised squamous cell carcinoma in more than 5 patients and adenocarcinoma in twelve. Broader study findings: Clone counts measured for unique TCRs fell after stereotactic body radiation therapy, median approximately 10,000 versus 7,000.

Template was genomic DNA; TCR beta CDR3 amplified in two multiplex PCR rounds. First-round PCR used primers specific to each TRBV and TRBJ gene. Primers of the universal type were employed in the second round of PCR. TCRdb called the multiplex PCR reads again in MiXCR, with one record for every CDR3 protein. The sample holds 20,000 to 30,000 distinct CDR3 sequences, about 41% seen once. As to this clonotype: Its antigen is not identified.

From germline, CDR1 is MNHEY and CDR2 SVGAGI. This CDR3 contains 18 residues. V shed 4 bases and J shed 0 bases, with 16 bases lying between them. The clonotype originates from a donor over 45 with non-small cell lung cancer. Specimen: PBMCs, collected before or after stereotactic body radiation therapy (not recorded which). V and J are TRBV6-5 and TRBJ1-6; no definite D call. As DNA, the CDR3 is TGTGCCAGCAGTTTAGTCATACCGGGGAGCTCCTATAATTCACCCCTCCACTTT. Amino acids: CASSLVIPGSSYNSPLHF.